This entry lists 5 T cell receptor beta chains sequenced from one sample in a study of radiotherapy plus CTLA-4 blockade in lung cancer. Assay used: immunoSEQ multiplex PCR; TCRdb lists only in-frame clones, some missing. The top ten hold 20% to 25% of the sample, which has about 43,000 clones, about 67% seen once. Sequencing was performed on peripheral blood, taken from a patient treated with radiotherapy plus ipilimumab. The receptors here all came from a human donor with non-small cell lung cancer who had a partial response to radiotherapy plus ipilimumab.

This chain uses TRBV25-1 with TRBJ2-7; TRBD1 agrees at 9 bases. V lost 7 bases to trimming and J lost 4 bases; unmatched junction nucleotides: 5. The germline V gene encodes CDR1 MGHDK and CDR2 SYGVNS. This CDR3 contains 13 residues. CDR3 sequence (DNA): TGTGCCAGCATTGGGACAGGGAAGTACGAGCAGTACTTC. This codes for CASIGTGKYEQYF.

The chain employs TRBV5-8 and TRBJ1-1; D may be TRBD1 (5 bases). Between the trimmed V and J ends, which lost 4 bases and 10 bases, there was a span of 11 bases. CDR1 and CDR2 from the germline V gene are SGHTS and YDEGEE. CDR3 size: 11 residues. Here the CDR3 reads CASSLGQGAFF. The CDR3 DNA follows: TGTGCCAGCAGCCTAGGACAAGGAGCTTTCTTT. Looking up the rest from reference TRBV5-8 and TRBJ1-1 gives the full variable domain: EAGVTQSPTHLIKTRGQQATLRCSPISGHTSVYWYQQALGLGLQFLLWYDEGEERNRGNFPPRFSGRQFPNYSSELNVNALELEDSALYLCASSLGQGAFFGQGTRLTVV.

This chain connects TRBV5-6 to TRBJ1-2; D is undetermined. The germline V and J ends were trimmed by 0 bases and 5 bases, with 14 bases remaining between them. CDR1 and CDR2 (germline): SGHDT, YYEEEE. This CDR3 is built from 15 residues. This CDR3 reads CASSLGGGAIYGYTF. DNA for the CDR3: TGTGCCAGCAGCTTGGGTGGCGGAGCCATATATGGCTACACCTTC. Variable domain in full (rest from reference TRBV5-6 and TRBJ1-2): DAGVTQSPTHLIKTRGQQVTLRCSPKSGHDTVSWYQQALGQGPQFIFQYYEEEERQRGNFPDRFSGHQFPNYSSELNVNALLLGDSALYLCASSLGGGAIYGYTFGSGTRLTVV.

The chain has TRBV19 and TRBJ1-5; D not certain. V lost 1 base, J lost 4 bases, and 11 bases lay in between. CDR3 length: 15 residues. CDR1 LNHDA and CDR2 SQIVND come from the germline V gene (reference sequence). The CDR3 DNA reads TGTGCCAGTAGTATAGGCAGGTTTTGGAATCAGCCCCAGCATTTT. This gives the protein CASSIGRFWNQPQHF.

A few counts support this clone. The chain recombines TRBV21-1 with TRBJ1-1; the table calls TRBD1, which could not be checked here. TRBV21-1 is assigned pseudogene status. The CDR3 covers 14 residues. The chain's CDR3 is CASSKEVGHREAFF. The CDR3 bases are TGTGCCAGCAGCAAAGAGGTGGGACACAGGGAAGCTTTCTTT.